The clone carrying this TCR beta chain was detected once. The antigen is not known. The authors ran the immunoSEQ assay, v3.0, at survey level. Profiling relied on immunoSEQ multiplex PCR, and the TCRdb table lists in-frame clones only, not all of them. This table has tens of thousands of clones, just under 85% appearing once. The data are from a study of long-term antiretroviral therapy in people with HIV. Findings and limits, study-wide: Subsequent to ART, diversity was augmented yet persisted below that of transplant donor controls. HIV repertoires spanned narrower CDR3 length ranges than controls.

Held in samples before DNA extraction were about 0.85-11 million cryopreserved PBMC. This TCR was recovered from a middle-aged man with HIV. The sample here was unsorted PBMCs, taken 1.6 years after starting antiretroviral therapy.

The CDR3 is CASSLGTLSTDTQYF. The DNA for the CDR3 is TGTGCCAGCAGCTTAGGGACCTTGAGCACAGATACGCAGTATTTT. This chain connects TRBV11-2 to TRBJ2-3; no clear D. Per the germline V gene, CDR1 is SGHAT and CDR2 is FQNNGV. V gave up 1 base and J gave up 0 bases, with 8 bases separating them. CDR3 length: 15 residues.